The 19 T cell receptor beta chains below all came from one sample that was sequenced in a study of tissue T cells after allogeneic stem cell transplantation. The assay was immunoSEQ multiplex PCR, and TCRdb's table has in-frame clones only and misses some. Here the sample spans around 5,900 clones, roughly half being singletons. The sample's time point: mouse harvest day 7 after allogeneic transplant. The graft held 10^6 splenic CD5+ T cells and 10^7 T-cell-depleted bone marrow cells. Sequencing was carried out using gut tissue. The receptors derive from a female BALB/c mouse given C57BL/6 T cells with graft-versus-host disease after an allogeneic hematopoietic cell transplant.

Concerning this clone itself: Mouse gene names and germline throughout. The CDR3 end falls 1 residue outside the read, so it is completed with the germline J gene. V and J are TRBV20 and TRBJ1-1, with D hard to call. The germline V gene encodes CDR1 GFQATS and CDR2 STVNSAI. V was shortened by 7 bases and J by 0 bases, with 9 bases between the two germline ends. CDR3 size: 12 residues. The CDR3 sequence: CGVGRSNTEVFF. CDR3 DNA, as far as it was read: TGTGGTGTCGGACGGTCAAACACAGAAGTCTTC.

Of note for this clone: Mouse gene names and germline throughout. With the read ending 1 residue before the CDR3 end, the germline J gene is used to fill in that end. The gene calls are TRBV31 and TRBJ1-4, with D unresolved. V lost 0 bases, J lost 8 bases, and 10 bases lay in between. The germline V gene has CDR1 GKSSPN and CDR2 SITVG. This CDR3 has 13 amino acids. CDR3 sequence: CAWSLAGWERLFF. The sequenced CDR3 bases are TGTGCCTGGAGTCTAGCGGGTTGGGAAAGATTATTT. Full variable domain (missing parts from reference TRBV31 and TRBJ1-4): AQTIHQWPVAEIKAVGSPLSLGCTIKGKSSPNLYWYWQATGGTLQQLFYSITVGQVESVVQLNLSASRPKDDQFILSTEKLLLSHSGFYLCAWSLAGWERLFFGHGTKLSVL.

Points on this clone: Gene and germline names: mouse. The DNA ends 1 residue before the CDR3 does, and the rest of the CDR3 is filled in from the germline J gene. The chain couples TRBV15 to TRBJ1-1; weak D call: TRBD1 (6 bases). CDR1 and CDR2 from the germline V gene are SGHND and FRSKSL. There are 15 residues in the CDR3. Trimming cost V 2 bases and J 4 bases, with 14 bases left between them. The CDR3 spells CASSLWGRGGTEVFF. CDR3 bases read: TGTGCCAGCAGTTTATGGGGGCGCGGGGGCACAGAAGTCTTC.

On this clone: Here the gene names and germline are mouse. The CDR3: CASSSWGGQNTLYF. The part of the CDR3 DNA that was read is TGTGCAAGCAGCTCTTGGGGGGGCCAAAACACCTTGTAC. The chain carries TRBV16 and TRBJ2-4; 9 positions agree with TRBD2. Sequencing ends 1 residue short of the CDR3 end; the germline J gene provides the rest. CDR1 SGHSA and CDR2 FRNQAP come from the germline V gene. The trim removed 4 bases at V and 3 bases at J, leaving 2 bases unmatched. The CDR3 is 14 residues long.

This clone has a single count. The genes are named according to mouse. The read comes to an end 1 residue before the CDR3 does, leaving the germline J gene to fill in the end. The V and J genes are TRBV17 and TRBJ1-4; the D is unclear. This CDR3 spans 15 amino acids. Germline loops: CDR1 MNHDT, CDR2 YYDKIL. V was trimmed by 0 bases and J by 3 bases, leaving 8 bases between them. Incomplete CDR3 DNA: TGTGCTAGCAGTAGAGATCCCACAACCAACGAAAGATTATTT. Its protein is CASSRDPTTNERLF. Given in full, the CDR3 is CASSRDPTTNERLFF.

Comments on this clone: Each gene name is a mouse one. Sequencing ends 1 residue short of the CDR3 end; the germline J gene provides the rest. The gene calls are TRBV26 and TRBJ1-1, with TRBD1 as a possible D gene (5 bases). CDR1 is KGHPV and CDR2 is FQNQEV in the germline V gene (reference sequence). V was trimmed by 4 bases and J by 4 bases, leaving 13 bases between them. The CDR3 is 14 residues long. CDR3 region: CASSRAGSGTEVFF. The covered CDR3 bases are TGTGCCAGCAGTCGGGCAGGGTCAGGCACAGAAGTCTTC.

To note about this clone: Gene names and germline match the mouse. The read halts 1 residue ahead of the CDR3 end, with the missing end drawn from the germline J gene. This chain uses TRBV23 with TRBJ1-1; TRBD1, the table's D call, lacks a check against the DNA. The germline gives CDR1 KGHTA, CDR2 FQNQQP. The CDR3 sequence is 15 residues long. CDR3 amino acids: CSSSQSGQKYTEVFF. The part of the CDR3 DNA that was read is TGCTCCAGCAGTCAATCGGGACAGAAATACACAGAAGTCTTC.

A note on this clone: Mouse gene names apply. The read stops 1 residue short of the end of the CDR3; the missing end is completed from the germline J gene. The V and J genes are TRBV16 and TRBJ1-1, with 12 bases lining up with TRBD1. Looked up from germline, CDR1 is SGHSA and CDR2 is FRNQAP. J was trimmed by 4 bases and V by 5 bases; bases with no gene match: 5. CDR3 length equals 15 residues. The part of the CDR3 DNA that was read is TGTGCAAGCAGCCGGGACAGGGGGCATGGCACAGAAGTCTTC. Translated, it gives CASSRDRGHGTEVF. The complete CDR3 protein is CASSRDRGHGTEVFF.

In the case of this clone: Gene names and germline match the mouse. The CDR3 is cut off 1 residue early in the read; its end comes from the germline J gene. The chain is built from TRBV12-1 and TRBJ2-2; 11 bases match TRBD2. CDR3 length: 15 residues. CDR1 SGHSN and CDR2 HYEKVE come from the germline V gene. V shed 0 bases and J 5 bases; nucleotides not matched to a gene: 1. CDR3 region: CASSLDWGGTGQLYF. Partial CDR3 DNA: TGTGCCAGCTCTCTCGACTGGGGGGGGACCGGGCAGCTCTAC.

With regard to this clone: Mouse gene names and germline throughout. The read terminates 1 residue ahead of where the CDR3 ends, so the germline J gene completes it. Other DNA sequences in the sample encode the same CDR3. The J gene is TRBJ2-3, the V gene TRBV26; D possibly matches TRBD1 or TRBD2 (5 bases each). This CDR3 has 14 amino acids. CDR1 is KGHPV and CDR2 is FQNQEV in the germline V gene (reference sequence). V lost 2 bases and J 0 bases, leaving 6 bases between the germline ends. The CDR3 loop reads CASSLGGSAETLYF. The sequenced CDR3 bases are TGTGCCAGCAGTCTGGGGGGTAGTGCAGAAACGCTGTAT.

As concerns this clone: Germline and genes: mouse. With the read ending 1 residue before the CDR3 end, the germline J gene is used to fill in that end. The chain links TRBV2 to TRBJ2-7, with 13 nucleotides matching TRBD2. V lost 0 bases, J lost 7 bases, and 3 bases stayed unmatched. Germline V gives CDR1 LGHNA, CDR2 YSYQKL. This CDR3 is 15 amino acids long. The CDR3 region is CASSQDGTGGEEQYF. The sequenced CDR3 bases are TGTGCCAGCAGCCAAGACGGGACTGGGGGGGAAGAACAGTAC.

Notes on this clone: Gene labels here are mouse ones. The CDR3 end falls 1 residue outside the read, so it is completed with the germline J gene. The chain is built from TRBV13-3 and TRBJ2-1; 7 bases fit TRBD2. CDR3 length: 14 residues. CDR1 NNHDY and CDR2 SYVADS come from the germline V gene. J was trimmed by 7 bases and V by 2 bases; bases with no gene match: 6. The CDR3 reads CASSDWGSGAEQFF. Incomplete CDR3 DNA: TGTGCCAGCAGTGACTGGGGGAGCGGGGCTGAGCAGTTC.

This clone was counted only a few times. The gene symbols are mouse symbols. The CDR3 end lies 1 residue beyond the end of the read and is filled in from the germline J gene. The V and J genes are TRBV15 and TRBJ2-7, with D unresolved. The germline V gene encodes CDR1 SGHND and CDR2 FRSKSL. This CDR3 contains 13 residues. The ends were cut back, 3 bases at V and 0 bases at J, with 6 bases in the middle. The CDR3 bases that were read are TGTGCCAGCAGTTTTGGGAGCTCCTATGAACAGTAC. This encodes CASSFGSSYEQY. The CDR3 as a whole reads CASSFGSSYEQYF.

In the case of this clone: The genes and germline here are from mouse. Sequencing ends 1 residue short of the CDR3 end; the germline J gene provides the rest. The J gene is TRBJ2-3, the V gene TRBV26, with D maybe TRBD1 (6 bases). Trimming pared 4 bases from V and 2 bases from J, leaving 7 bases between. CDR3 size: 13 residues. Per the germline V gene, CDR1 is KGHPV and CDR2 is FQNQEV (reference sequence). The DNA read from the CDR3 is TGTGCCAGCAGTCGGACAGATGCAGAAACGCTGTAT. It translates to CASSRTDAETLY. The CDR3 in its entirety is CASSRTDAETLYF.

As to this clone: Mouse names are used for the genes. The CDR3 region is CASSLGGSAETLYF. CDR3 bases read: TGTGCCAGCAGCTTAGGAGGTAGTGCAGAAACGCTGTAT. The rearrangement uses TRBV3 and TRBJ2-3; D gene ambiguous. The CDR3 end is not reached by the read, which stops 1 residue before it; the germline J gene fills it in. Per germline, CDR1 SNHLY and CDR2 FYNGKV (reference sequence). The V gene lost 1 base and the J gene lost 0 bases, with 5 bases spanning the gap. CDR3 length equals 14 residues.

As to this clone: Gene names are mouse gene names. With the read ending 1 residue before the CDR3 end, the germline J gene is used to fill in that end. The J gene is TRBJ2-5, the V gene TRBV16; 11 bases are a match to TRBD1. This CDR3 comprises 14 residues. Germline assignment: CDR1 SGHSA and CDR2 FRNQAP. The V segment lost 5 bases and the J segment 3 bases; nucleotides outside the gene matches: 1. CDR3 loop: CASSRDRGQDTQYF. The CDR3 bases that were read are TGTGCAAGCAGCCGGGACAGGGGGCAAGACACCCAGTAC.

This clone was detected only a few times. Here the gene names and germline are mouse. The CDR3 extends 1 residue past the end of the read, so its final part is completed from the germline J gene. The genes are TRBV15 and TRBJ1-1; possible D gene TRBD1, 6 bases. With 5 bases removed from V and 6 bases from J, the gap between germline ends came to 10 bases. Germline CDR1 and CDR2: SGHND and FRSKSL. The CDR3 sequence is 12 residues long. CDR3 bases read: TGTGCCAGCAGTCTCGGGACACCAGAAGTCTTC. Translation gives CASSLGTPEVF. In full, the CDR3 reads CASSLGTPEVFF.

About this clone: Gene labels here are mouse ones. The read ends 1 residue before the CDR3 terminus; that terminus is restored from the germline J gene. The chain is built from TRBV13-3 and TRBJ1-4; tentatively, D is TRBD1 (5 bases). With 7 bases removed from V and 0 bases from J, the gap between germline ends came to 13 bases. Per germline, CDR1 NNHDY and CDR2 SYVADS. The CDR3 has 15 residues. CDR3 residues: CASLRGVLSNERLFF. The DNA read from the CDR3 is TGTGCCAGCCTCCGGGGGGTTCTTTCCAACGAAAGATTATTT.

As for this clone: Gene names follow the mouse nomenclature. The read stops 1 residue short of the end of the CDR3; the missing end is completed from the germline J gene. V and J are TRBV26 and TRBJ2-7; 12 bases align to TRBD2. Trimming removed 6 bases from V and 6 bases from J; junction bases left unmatched: 6. CDR1 KGHPV and CDR2 FQNQEV come from the germline V gene (reference sequence). This CDR3 has 14 residues. The CDR3 loop is CASSSGTGGREQYF. CDR3 bases read: TGTGCCAGCAGCTCCGGGACTGGGGGGCGTGAACAGTAC.